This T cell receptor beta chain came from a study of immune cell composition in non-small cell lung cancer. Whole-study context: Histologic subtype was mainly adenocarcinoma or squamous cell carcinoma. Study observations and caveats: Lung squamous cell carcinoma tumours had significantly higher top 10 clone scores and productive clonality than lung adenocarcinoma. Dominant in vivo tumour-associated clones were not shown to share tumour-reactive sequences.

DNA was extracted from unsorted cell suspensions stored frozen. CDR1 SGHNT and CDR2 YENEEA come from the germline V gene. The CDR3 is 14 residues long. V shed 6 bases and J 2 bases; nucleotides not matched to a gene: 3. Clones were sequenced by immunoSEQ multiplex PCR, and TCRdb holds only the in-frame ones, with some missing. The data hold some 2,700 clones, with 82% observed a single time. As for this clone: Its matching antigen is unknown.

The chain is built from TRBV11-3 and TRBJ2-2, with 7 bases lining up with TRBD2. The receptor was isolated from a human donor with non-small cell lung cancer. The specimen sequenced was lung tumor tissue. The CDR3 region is CASRLARNTGELFF. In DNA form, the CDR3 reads TGTGCCAGCAGACTAGCGCGCAACACCGGGGAGCTGTTTTTT.